This TCR beta chain stems from a study of cytomegalovirus exposure and HLA in healthy donors. Study results and caveats: The majority of TCR sequences were rare, yet some public TCRs appeared in many donors.

Trimming cost V 0 bases and J 11 bases; bases outside gene matches: 6. CDR1 MNHEY and CDR2 SVGAGI come from the germline V gene. The CDR3 sequence is 13 residues long. With 60 Vbeta and 13 Jbeta primers, the PCR was carried out. Method: immunoSEQ multiplex PCR; TCRdb's copy keeps in-frame clones and lacks some. Of under 200,000 clones in the sample, 70% to 80% were seen once. Worth noting for this clone: Its specificity is not known.

This sequence joins TRBV6-5 and TRBJ2-5, with 7 bases that match TRBD2. The TCR originated in a man between 25 and 39 years old in good health and CMV-seronegative. Sequenced input: PBMCs. The DNA for the CDR3 is TGTGCCAGCAGTTACTCGACGGGGAGGGAGCAGTACTTC. This encodes CASSYSTGREQYF.